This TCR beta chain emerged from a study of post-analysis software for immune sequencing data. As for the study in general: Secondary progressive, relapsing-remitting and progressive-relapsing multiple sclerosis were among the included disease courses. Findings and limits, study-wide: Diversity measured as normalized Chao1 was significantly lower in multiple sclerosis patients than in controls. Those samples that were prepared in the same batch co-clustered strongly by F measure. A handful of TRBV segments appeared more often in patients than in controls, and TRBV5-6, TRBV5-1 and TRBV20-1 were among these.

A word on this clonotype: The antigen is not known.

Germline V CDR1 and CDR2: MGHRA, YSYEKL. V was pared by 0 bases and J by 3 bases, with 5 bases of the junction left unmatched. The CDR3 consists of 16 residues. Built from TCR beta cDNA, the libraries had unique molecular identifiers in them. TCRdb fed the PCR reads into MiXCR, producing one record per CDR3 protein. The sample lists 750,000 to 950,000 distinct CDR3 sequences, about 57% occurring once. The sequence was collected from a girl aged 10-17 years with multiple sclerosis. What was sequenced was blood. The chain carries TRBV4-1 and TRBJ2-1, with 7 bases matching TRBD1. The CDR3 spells CASSQEKGAFYNEQFF. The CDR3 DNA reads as TGCGCCAGCAGCCAAGAGAAGGGGGCCTTCTACAATGAGCAGTTCTTC.